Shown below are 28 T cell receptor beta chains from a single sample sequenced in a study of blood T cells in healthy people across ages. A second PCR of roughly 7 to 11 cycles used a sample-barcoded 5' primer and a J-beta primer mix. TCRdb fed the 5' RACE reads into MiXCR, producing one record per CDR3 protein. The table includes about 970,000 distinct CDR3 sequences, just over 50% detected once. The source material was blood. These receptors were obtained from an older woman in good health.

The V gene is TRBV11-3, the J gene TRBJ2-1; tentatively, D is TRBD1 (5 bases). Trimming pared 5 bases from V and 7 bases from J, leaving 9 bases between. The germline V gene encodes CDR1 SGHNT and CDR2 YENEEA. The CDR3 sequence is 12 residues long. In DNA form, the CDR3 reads TGTGCCAGCAGCGATACAGGTAATGAGCAGTTCTTC. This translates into CASSDTGNEQFF.

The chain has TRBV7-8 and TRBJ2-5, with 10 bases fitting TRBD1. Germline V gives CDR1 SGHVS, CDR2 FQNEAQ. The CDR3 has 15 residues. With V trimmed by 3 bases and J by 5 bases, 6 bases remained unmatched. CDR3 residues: CASSFRDRGLETQYF. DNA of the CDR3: TGTGCCAGCAGCTTCCGGGACAGGGGTCTTGAGACCCAGTACTTC.

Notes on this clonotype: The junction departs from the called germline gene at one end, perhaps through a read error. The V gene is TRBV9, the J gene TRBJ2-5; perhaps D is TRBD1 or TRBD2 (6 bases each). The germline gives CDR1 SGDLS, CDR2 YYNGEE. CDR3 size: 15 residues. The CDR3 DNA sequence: TGTGCCAGCAGCGTAGATCCCGGGGGCCAAGAGGCCCAGTACTTC. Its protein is CASSVDPGGQEAQYF.

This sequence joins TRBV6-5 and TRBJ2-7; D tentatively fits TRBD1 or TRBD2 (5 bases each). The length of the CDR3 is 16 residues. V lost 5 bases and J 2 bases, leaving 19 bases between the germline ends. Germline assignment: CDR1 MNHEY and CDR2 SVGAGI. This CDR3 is CASSRLSGTDTYEQYF. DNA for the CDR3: TGTGCCAGCAGTCGTCTAAGTGGGACGGATACCTACGAGCAGTACTTC.

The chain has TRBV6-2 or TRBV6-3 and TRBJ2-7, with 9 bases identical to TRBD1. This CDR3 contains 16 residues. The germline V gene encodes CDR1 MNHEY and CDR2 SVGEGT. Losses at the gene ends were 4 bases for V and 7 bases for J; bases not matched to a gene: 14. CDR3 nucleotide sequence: TGTGCCAGCAGTTTCTCCGCGGGACAGGGATTGAGGGAGCAGTACTTC. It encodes CASSFSAGQGLREQYF.

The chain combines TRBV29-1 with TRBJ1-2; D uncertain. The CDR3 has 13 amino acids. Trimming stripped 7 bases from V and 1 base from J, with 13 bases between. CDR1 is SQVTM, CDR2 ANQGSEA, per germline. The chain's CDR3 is CSAKDGINYGYTF. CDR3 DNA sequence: TGCAGCGCCAAGGACGGCATTAACTATGGCTACACCTTC.

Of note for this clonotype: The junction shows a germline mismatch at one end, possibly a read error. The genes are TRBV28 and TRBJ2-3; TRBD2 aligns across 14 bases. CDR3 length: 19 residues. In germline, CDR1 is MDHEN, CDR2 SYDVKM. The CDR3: CASSYWGLAGAPPADTQNF. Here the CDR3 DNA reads TGTGCCAGCAGTTACTGGGGACTAGCGGGAGCCCCGCCTGCAGATACGCAGAATTTT.

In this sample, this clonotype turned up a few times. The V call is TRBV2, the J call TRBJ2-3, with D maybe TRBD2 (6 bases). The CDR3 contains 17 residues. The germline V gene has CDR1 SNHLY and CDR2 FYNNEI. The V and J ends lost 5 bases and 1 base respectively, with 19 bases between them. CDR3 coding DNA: TGTGCCAGCAGTTTCTCTTTGTCGGGAGCGGGCACAGATACGCAGTATTTT. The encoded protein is CASSFSLSGAGTDTQYF.

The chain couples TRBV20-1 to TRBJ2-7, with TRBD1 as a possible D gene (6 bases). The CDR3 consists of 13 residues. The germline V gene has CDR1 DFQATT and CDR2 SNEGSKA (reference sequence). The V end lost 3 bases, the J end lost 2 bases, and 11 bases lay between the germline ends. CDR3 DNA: TGCAGTGCTAGGGCACAGGGCACCTACGAGCAGTACTTC. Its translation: CSARAQGTYEQYF.

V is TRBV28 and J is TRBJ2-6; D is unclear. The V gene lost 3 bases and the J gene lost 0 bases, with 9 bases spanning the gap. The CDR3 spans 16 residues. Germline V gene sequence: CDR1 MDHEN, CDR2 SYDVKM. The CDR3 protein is CASSFWASSGANVLTF. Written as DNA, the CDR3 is TGTGCCAGCAGTTTTTGGGCGAGCTCTGGGGCCAACGTCCTGACTTTC.

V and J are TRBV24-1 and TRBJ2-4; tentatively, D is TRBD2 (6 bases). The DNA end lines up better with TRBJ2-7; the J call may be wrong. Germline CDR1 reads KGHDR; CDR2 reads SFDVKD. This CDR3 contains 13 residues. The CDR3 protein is CATSDGLTYEQYF. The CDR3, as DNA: TGTGCCACCAGTGACGGACTAACCTACGAGCAGTACTTC.

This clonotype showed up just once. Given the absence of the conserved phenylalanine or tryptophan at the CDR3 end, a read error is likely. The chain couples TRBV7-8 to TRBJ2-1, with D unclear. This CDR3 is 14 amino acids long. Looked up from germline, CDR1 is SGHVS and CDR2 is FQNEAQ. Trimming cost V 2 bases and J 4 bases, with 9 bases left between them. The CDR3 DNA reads TGTGCCAGCAGCTTATCTATTCCTTACAATGAGCAGTTCCTC. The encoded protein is CASSLSIPYNEQFL.

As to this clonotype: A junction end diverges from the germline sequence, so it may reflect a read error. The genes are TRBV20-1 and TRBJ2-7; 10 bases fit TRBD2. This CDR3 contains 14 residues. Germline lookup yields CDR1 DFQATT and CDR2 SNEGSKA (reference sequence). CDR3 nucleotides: TGCAGTTCTAGAGGAGCGGGAGGGATCTACGAGCAGTACTTC. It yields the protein CSSRGAGGIYEQYF.

The CDR3 spells CASSPAGDGYTF. The CDR3, as DNA: TGTGCCAGCAGCCCTGCAGGGGATGGCTACACCTTC. The rearrangement uses TRBV6-5 and TRBJ1-2, with D maybe TRBD1 (6 bases). This CDR3 contains 12 residues. CDR1 is MNHEY and CDR2 is SVGAGI in the germline V gene. With 6 bases removed from V and 6 bases from J, the gap between germline ends came to 11 bases.

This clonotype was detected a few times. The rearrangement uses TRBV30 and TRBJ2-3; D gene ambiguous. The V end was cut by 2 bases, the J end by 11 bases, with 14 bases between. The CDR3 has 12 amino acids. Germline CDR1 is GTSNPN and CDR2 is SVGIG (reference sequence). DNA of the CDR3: TGTGCCTGGAGTCCCCGGCGAGGTATGCAGTATTTT. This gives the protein CAWSPRRGMQYF.

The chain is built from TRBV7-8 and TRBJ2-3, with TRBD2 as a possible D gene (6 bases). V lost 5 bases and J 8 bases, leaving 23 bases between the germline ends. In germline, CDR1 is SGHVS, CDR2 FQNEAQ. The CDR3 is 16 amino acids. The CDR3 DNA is TGTGCCAGCAGCCCCTCCTCCGGGGGTAGGGCCGGTACGCAGTATTTT. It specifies CASSPSSGGRAGTQYF. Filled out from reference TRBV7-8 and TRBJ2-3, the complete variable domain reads GAGVSQSPRYKVAKRGQDVALRCDPISGHVSLFWYQQALGQGPEFLTYFQNEAQLDKSGLPSDRFFAERPEGSVSTLKIQRTQQEDSAVYLCASSPSSGGRAGTQYFGPGTRLTVL.

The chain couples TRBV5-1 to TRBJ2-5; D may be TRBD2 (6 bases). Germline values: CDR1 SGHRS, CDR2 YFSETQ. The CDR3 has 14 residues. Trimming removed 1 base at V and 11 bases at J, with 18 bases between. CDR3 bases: TGCGCCAGCAGCTTGACGGGAGCCACCTACGATCAGTACTTC. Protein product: CASSLTGATYDQYF.

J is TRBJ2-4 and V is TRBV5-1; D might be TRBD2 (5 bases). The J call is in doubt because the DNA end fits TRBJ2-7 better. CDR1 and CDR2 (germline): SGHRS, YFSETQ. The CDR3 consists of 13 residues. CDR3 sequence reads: CASSFEEVYEQYF. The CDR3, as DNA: TGCGCCAGCAGCTTTGAGGAGGTCTACGAGCAGTACTTC.

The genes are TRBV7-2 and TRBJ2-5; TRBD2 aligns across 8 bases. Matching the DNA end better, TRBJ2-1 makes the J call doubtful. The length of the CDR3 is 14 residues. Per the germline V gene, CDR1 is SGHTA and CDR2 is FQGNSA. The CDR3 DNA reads TGTGCCAGCAGTTCCGGGACTAGTAGTTACGGGCAGTTCTTC. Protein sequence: CASSSGTSSYGQFF.

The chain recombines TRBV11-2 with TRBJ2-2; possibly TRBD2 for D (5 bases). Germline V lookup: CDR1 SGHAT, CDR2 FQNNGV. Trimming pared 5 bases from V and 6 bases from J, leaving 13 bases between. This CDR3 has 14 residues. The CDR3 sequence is CASSPNGVAGELFF. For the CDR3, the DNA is TGTGCCAGCAGCCCAAACGGGGTTGCCGGGGAGCTGTTTTTT.

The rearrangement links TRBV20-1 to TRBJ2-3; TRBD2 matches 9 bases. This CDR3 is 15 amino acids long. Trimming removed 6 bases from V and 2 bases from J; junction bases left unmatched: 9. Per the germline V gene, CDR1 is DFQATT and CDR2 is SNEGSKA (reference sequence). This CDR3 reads CSASTPGLATDTQYF. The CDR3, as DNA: TGCAGTGCATCGACCCCGGGACTAGCCACAGATACGCAGTATTTT.

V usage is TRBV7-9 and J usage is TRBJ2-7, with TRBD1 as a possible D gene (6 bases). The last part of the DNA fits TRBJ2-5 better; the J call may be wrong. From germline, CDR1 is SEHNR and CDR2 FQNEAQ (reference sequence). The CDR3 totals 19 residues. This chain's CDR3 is CASSFPLGRWGIQGETQYF. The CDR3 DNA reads TGTGCCAGCAGCTTTCCCCTCGGACGCTGGGGAATCCAGGGGGAGACCCAGTACTTC.

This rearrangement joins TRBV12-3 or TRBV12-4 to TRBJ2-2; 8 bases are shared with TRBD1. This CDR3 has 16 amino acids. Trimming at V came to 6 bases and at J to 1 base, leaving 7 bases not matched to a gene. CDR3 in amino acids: CASSFRGTGNTGELFF. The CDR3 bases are TGTGCCAGCAGCTTTAGGGGGACAGGGAACACCGGGGAGCTGTTTTTT.

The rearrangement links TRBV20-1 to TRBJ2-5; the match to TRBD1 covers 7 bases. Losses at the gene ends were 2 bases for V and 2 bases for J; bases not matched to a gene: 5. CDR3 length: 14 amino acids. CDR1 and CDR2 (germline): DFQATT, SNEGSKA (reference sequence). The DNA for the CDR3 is TGCAGTGCTAGACAGGGGGACCCTCAAGAGACCCAGTACTTC. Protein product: CSARQGDPQETQYF.

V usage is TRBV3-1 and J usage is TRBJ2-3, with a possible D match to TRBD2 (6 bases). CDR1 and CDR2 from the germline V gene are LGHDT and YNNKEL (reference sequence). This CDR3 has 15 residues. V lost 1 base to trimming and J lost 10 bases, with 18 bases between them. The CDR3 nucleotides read TGTGCCAGCAGCCAAGTCTCGGTGGGAGGTGCCCCGCAGTATTTT. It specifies CASSQVSVGGAPQYF.

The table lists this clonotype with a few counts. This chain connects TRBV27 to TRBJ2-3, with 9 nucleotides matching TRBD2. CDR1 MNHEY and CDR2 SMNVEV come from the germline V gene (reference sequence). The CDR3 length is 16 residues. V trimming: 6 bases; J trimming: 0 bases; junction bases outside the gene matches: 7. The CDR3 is CASRRAGGPSTDTQYF. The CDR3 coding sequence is TGTGCCAGCAGGAGAGCGGGAGGACCTAGCACAGATACGCAGTATTTT.

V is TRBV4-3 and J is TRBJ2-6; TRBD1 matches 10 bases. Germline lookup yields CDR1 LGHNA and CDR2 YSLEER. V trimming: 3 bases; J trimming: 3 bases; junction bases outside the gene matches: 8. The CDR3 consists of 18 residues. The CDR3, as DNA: TGCGCCAGCAGCCACTCCGGGACAGGGGCCTTTGGGGCCAACGTCCTGACTTTC. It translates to CASSHSGTGAFGANVLTF.

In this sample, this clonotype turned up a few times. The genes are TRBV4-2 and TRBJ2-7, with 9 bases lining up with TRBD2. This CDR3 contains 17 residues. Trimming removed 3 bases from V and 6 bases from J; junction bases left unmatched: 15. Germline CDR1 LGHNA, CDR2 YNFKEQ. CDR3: CASSQAQGIAGVSEQYF. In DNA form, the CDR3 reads TGTGCCAGCAGCCAGGCGCAGGGTATAGCGGGAGTGTCCGAGCAGTACTTC.